This T cell receptor beta chain emerged from a study of T cell responses to AZD1222 COVID-19 vaccine. Whole-study findings and limits: The study found vaccine-associated CD4 TCRs spanning spike, dominant at 160-218 and 743-854. With two AZD1222 doses given, Spike-specific TCR breadth and depth both rose. The donor cohort was predominantly white British with a female majority, and clonal diversity may have been underestimated.

The germline V and J ends were trimmed by 2 bases and 0 bases, with 16 bases remaining between them. Germline assignment: CDR1 SQVTM and CDR2 ANQGSEA. The CDR3 consists of 16 residues. About this clone itself: Antigen: not known.

Some clones are missing from TCRdb's copy, which holds only in-frame ones; the method was immunoSEQ multiplex PCR. The sample has 85,000 to 110,000 clones, 75% to 90% seen once. The receptor was derived from an adult in good health. Source: peripheral blood, taken on day 0 of AZD1222 vaccination. This chain connects TRBV29-1 to TRBJ1-2; D uncertain. In nucleotides, the CDR3 is TGCAGCGTTGAACCCCGGTGGCTCCCCTCTAACTATGGCTACACCTTC. It encodes CSVEPRWLPSNYGYTF.